One sample yielded the 7 T cell receptor beta chains listed below, sequenced in a study of regulatory T cells in long-lasting Graves disease. Libraries of TCR beta came from iRepertoire HTBI primers plus Arm-PCR of CDR3 regions. MiXCR, run by TCRdb on the multiplex PCR reads, gives a single entry per CDR3 protein. The sample has 300,000 to 450,000 distinct CDR3 sequences, 15% to 17% seen once; the top ten hold about a fifth. Time point denoted: newly diagnosed GD, antithyroid drugs for less than 3 months. PBMC RNA served as the TCR library source. The sample in question was peripheral blood mononuclear cells (PBMCs), obtained at new diagnosis, from a patient treated with antithyroid drugs. These receptors originate from a female donor with Graves disease.

This clonotype was observed many times. The chain uses TRBV2 and TRBJ2-5; D gene unclear. Germline lookup yields CDR1 SNHLY and CDR2 FYNNEI. CDR3 length: 13 residues. V lost 3 bases and J 2 bases, leaving 7 bases between the germline ends. DNA of the CDR3: TGTGCCAGCAGTGATCCTAATCAAGAGACCCAGTACTTC. Its translation: CASSDPNQETQYF. The whole variable domain, filled in from reference TRBV2 and TRBJ2-5, reads EPEVTQTPSHQVTQMGQEVILRCVPISNHLYFYWYRQILGQKVEFLVSFYNNEISEKSEIFDDQFSVERPDGSNFTLKIRSTKLEDSAMYFCASSDPNQETQYFGPGTRLLVL.

This clonotype appeared many times. CDR3 bases: TGTGCCAGCAGGAGGACTAGTAGTGATGAGCAGTTCTTC. It translates to CASRRTSSDEQFF. The V and J genes are TRBV2 and TRBJ2-1; 7 bases align to TRBD2. The CDR3 totals 13 residues. The germline V gene encodes CDR1 SNHLY and CDR2 FYNNEI. V lost 6 bases and J lost 8; bases outside the gene matches: 7.

The chain uses TRBV7-3 and TRBJ2-2; TRBD2 aligns across 11 bases. This CDR3 region has 15 residues. Germline-derived CDR1 and CDR2 are SGHTA and FQGTGA. Trimming cost V 5 bases and J 6 bases; bases outside gene matches: 5. The chain's CDR3 is CASSPGTSGAGELFF. As DNA, the CDR3 is TGTGCCAGCAGCCCCGGGACTAGCGGCGCCGGGGAGCTGTTTTTT.

This clonotype was seen repeatedly, ten times or more. This rearrangement joins TRBV5-5 to TRBJ2-5; D remains unclear. The CDR3 is 12 amino acids. CDR1 SGHKS and CDR2 YYEKEE come from the germline V gene (reference sequence). V was cut by 0 bases and J by 4 bases, with 4 bases left in between. The CDR3 region is CASSLVSETQYF. CDR3 in DNA: TGTGCCAGCAGCTTGGTTTCAGAGACCCAGTACTTC. Supplemented by reference TRBV5-5 and TRBJ2-5, the full variable domain reads DAGVTQSPTHLIKTRGQQVTLRCSPISGHKSVSWYQQVLGQGPQFIFQYYEKEERGRGNFPDRFSARQFPNYSSELNVNALLLGDSALYLCASSLVSETQYFGPGTRLLVL.

This chain connects TRBV14 to TRBJ2-1, with 7 bases aligning to TRBD2. V gave up 4 bases and J gave up 7 bases; unmatched junction bases: 16. The CDR3 length is 17 residues. Germline assignment: CDR1 SGHDN and CDR2 FVKESK. The CDR3 DNA sequence: TGTGCCAGCAGCCCCGCTACCCCGGCGGGAGCAGAAAATGAGCAGTTCTTC. Translation: CASSPATPAGAENEQFF. Using reference TRBV14 and TRBJ2-1 for the parts outside the CDR3, the full variable domain is EAGVTQFPSHSVIEKGQTVTLRCDPISGHDNLYWYRRVMGKEIKFLLHFVKESKQDESGMPNNRFLAERTGGTYSTLKVQPAELEDSGVYFCASSPATPAGAENEQFFGPGTRLTVL.

This clonotype has a count of ten or more. The chain combines TRBV12-3 or TRBV12-4 with TRBJ1-5; TRBD1 is a possible D gene (6 bases). This CDR3 region has 14 residues. Trimming took 6 bases from V and 6 from J, leaving 15 bases between them. The CDR3 protein is CASSKLKQGQPQHF. DNA for the CDR3: TGTGCCAGCAGCAAACTCAAACAGGGTCAGCCCCAGCATTTT.

This clonotype has ten or more counts. V and J are TRBV7-2 and TRBJ2-3, with TRBD2 matching 9 bases. Germline V gene lookup returns CDR1 SGHTA and CDR2 FQGNSA. V was pared by 4 bases and J by 2 bases, with 4 bases of the junction left unmatched. The CDR3 sequence is 15 residues long. Written as DNA, the CDR3 is TGTGCCAGCAGCTCCCTAGCGGGAATCACAGATACGCAGTATTTT. It specifies CASSSLAGITDTQYF.